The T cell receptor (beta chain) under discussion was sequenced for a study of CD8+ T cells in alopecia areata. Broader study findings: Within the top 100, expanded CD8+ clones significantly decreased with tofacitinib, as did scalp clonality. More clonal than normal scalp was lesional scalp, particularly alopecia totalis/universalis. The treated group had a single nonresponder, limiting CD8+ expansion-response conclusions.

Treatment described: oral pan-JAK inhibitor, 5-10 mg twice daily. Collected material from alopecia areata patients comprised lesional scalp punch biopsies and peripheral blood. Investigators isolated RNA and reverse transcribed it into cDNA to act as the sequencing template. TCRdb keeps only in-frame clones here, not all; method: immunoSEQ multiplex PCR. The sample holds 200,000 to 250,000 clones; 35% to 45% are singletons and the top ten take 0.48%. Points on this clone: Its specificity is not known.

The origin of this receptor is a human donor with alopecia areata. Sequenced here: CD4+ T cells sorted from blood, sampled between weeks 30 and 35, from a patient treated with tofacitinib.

CDR3 sequence: CSTFRLQETQYF. The CDR3 DNA reads TGCAGCACGTTCCGACTACAAGAGACCCAGTACTTC. J is TRBJ2-5 and V is TRBV29-1; the D gene is possibly TRBD2 (5 bases). Germline V lookup: CDR1 SQVTM, CDR2 ANQGSEA. This CDR3 comprises 12 residues. V was shortened by 8 bases and J by 2 bases, with 12 bases between the two germline ends.